This is a list of T cell receptor beta chains from one sample in a study of OX40 agonist ivuxolimab in advanced cancers. Clones were sequenced by immunoSEQ multiplex PCR, and TCRdb holds only the in-frame ones, with some missing. The sample carries around 79,000 clones, more than 85% recorded once. Sequenced material: CD4+ or CD8+ T cells sorted from blood, taken in a trial of the OX40 agonist ivuxolimab. The origin of the receptors is an adult with an advanced solid tumor such as melanoma, head and neck, liver or kidney cancer. Both conserved end residues are part of each CDR3. D genes are given only for firm matches. Clone size is shown for a subset of rows, as once, few, many or a class of expanded clone.

J,size,V,D,CDR3,DNA
TRBJ1-5,NA,TRBV5-1,NA,CASAKERAGQPQHF,TGCGCCAGCGCTAAAGAGAGGGCAGGTCAGCCCCAGCATTTT
TRBJ2-7,few,TRBV25-1,TRBD1,CASSEGQGNYEQYF,TGTGCCAGCAGTGAGGGACAGGGAAACTACGAGCAGTACTTC
TRBJ2-7,NA,TRBV11-2,NA,CASSLGPPYEQYF,TGTGCCAGCAGCTTGGGACCACCGTACGAGCAGTACTTC
TRBJ2-5,NA,TRBV5-1,NA,CASSLAGSVQETQYF,TGCGCCAGCAGCTTGGCCGGGTCAGTTCAAGAGACCCAGTACTTC
TRBJ2-7,NA,TRBV7-2,TRBD2,CASASWTRQYSEQYF,TGTGCCAGCGCCTCCTGGACTAGGCAATACAGCGAGCAGTACTTC
TRBJ1-5,few,TRBV28,NA,CASSLFSQPQHF,TGTGCCAGCAGTTTATTCTCTCAGCCCCAGCATTTT
TRBJ2-2,NA,TRBV7-3,TRBD2,CASSYGLAGVNTGELFF,TGTGCCAGCAGCTATGGACTAGCGGGGGTGAACACCGGGGAGCTGTTTTTT
TRBJ2-6,NA,TRBV6-1,TRBD1,CASTATGAGANVLTF,TGTGCCAGCACCGCAACAGGGGCTGGGGCCAACGTCCTGACTTTC
TRBJ2-1,once,TRBV29-1,NA,CSVEERLESYNEQFF,TGCAGCGTTGAAGAAAGACTAGAGTCCTACAATGAGCAGTTCTTC
TRBJ2-7,NA,TRBV7-9,TRBD1,CASSPSTGGYEQYF,TGTGCCAGCAGCCCCTCGACAGGGGGCTACGAGCAGTACTTC
TRBJ2-5,NA,TRBV2,NA,CASMRASEETQYF,TGTGCCAGCATGAGGGCTTCGGAGGAGACCCAGTACTTC
TRBJ2-3,NA,TRBV5-8,TRBD2,CASSLAGTSHRDTQYF,TGTGCCAGCAGCTTGGCCGGGACTAGCCATCGAGATACGCAGTATTTT
TRBJ2-1,NA,TRBV6-1,NA,CASSGAGVVGNEQFF,TGTGCCAGCAGTGGAGCAGGGGTTGTTGGTAATGAGCAGTTCTTC
TRBJ2-7,NA,TRBV29-1,NA,CSVLRTGHTYEQYF,TGCAGCGTTTTACGTACGGGACACACCTACGAGCAGTACTTC
TRBJ1-5,NA,TRBV10-3,NA,CAIGPQHF,TGTGCCATCGGGCCCCAGCATTTT
TRBJ2-5,once,TRBV2,NA,CASSAGARETQYF,TGTGCCAGCAGTGCCGGGGCACGGGAGACCCAGTACTTC
TRBJ2-1,NA,TRBV28,NA,CASSLFGGARDEQFF,TGTGCCAGCAGTCTCTTCGGCGGGGCCAGGGATGAGCAGTTCTTC